This T cell receptor beta chain was sequenced for a study of blood T cell repertoires in COVID-19. The overall study: Samples representing acute and convalescent COVID-19 were sourced from the United States, Italy and Spain. PBMCs, B-cell-depleted T cells, or T cells provided the cDNA or gDNA that made up the material.

The method was immunoSEQ multiplex PCR; TCRdb's version includes in-frame clones alone and lacks a portion of them. Altogether roughly 300,000 clones are present, about 90% being singletons, with the ten largest covering approximately 1.4%. V shed 0 bases and J shed 3 bases, with 9 bases lying between them. The CDR3 consists of 14 residues. Germline V CDR1 and CDR2: SGDLS, YYNGEE. The gene calls are TRBV9 and TRBJ2-5; a possible D gene is TRBD1 (5 bases). The receptor's source is a woman in her thirties or forties who had recovered from COVID-19. Input material: peripheral blood. The DNA of the CDR3 is TGTGCCAGCAGCGTAGCGGCAGGGAAAGAGACCCAGTACTTC. It encodes CASSVAAGKETQYF.